The 25 T cell receptor beta chains below were found in one sample sequenced in a study of blood T cell repertoires in COVID-19. Assay: immunoSEQ multiplex PCR; the TCRdb copy retains only in-frame clones and omits some. This sample yields 350,000 or so clones, of which approximately 83% are seen a single time; 3.5% to 4.5% belongs to the top ten. The sequenced sample was PBMCs or T cells enriched from blood (not recorded which). These TCRs come from a woman between 40 and 50 years old with acute COVID-19.

There are many counts of this clone. This chain links TRBV2 with TRBJ2-1; D gene uncertain. V shed 10 bases and J shed 5 bases, with 15 bases lying between them. Germline CDR1 SNHLY, CDR2 FYNNEI. This CDR3 has 13 residues. The CDR3 sequence: CATDKSFDNEQFF. The CDR3, as DNA: TGTGCCACCGACAAAAGCTTCGACAATGAGCAGTTCTTC. Combining the CDR3 with reference TRBV2 and TRBJ2-1 gives the whole variable domain EPEVTQTPSHQVTQMGQEVILRCVPISNHLYFYWYRQILGQKVEFLVSFYNNEISEKSEIFDDQFSVERPDGSNFTLKIRSTKLEDSAMYFCATDKSFDNEQFFGPGTRLTVL.

J is TRBJ2-5 and V is TRBV12-3 or TRBV12-4, with 9 bases that match TRBD1. The CDR3 spans 13 residues. After removal of 6 bases from V and 4 bases from J, the junction contained 3 bases not matched to a gene. As DNA, the CDR3 is TGTGCCAGCAGGAGGACAGGGGTAGAGACCCAGTACTTC. Encoded protein: CASRRTGVETQYF.

The chain links TRBV6-4 to TRBJ2-3; D ambiguous. CDR1 is MRHNA and CDR2 is SNTAGT in the germline V gene. Trimming removed 4 bases from V and 0 bases from J, with 8 bases in between. The CDR3 extends over 14 amino acids. CDR3 loop: CASSGEASTDTQYF. The CDR3 bases are TGTGCCAGCAGTGGTGAGGCTAGCACAGATACGCAGTATTTT.

The chain uses TRBV5-6 and TRBJ2-3, with D possibly matching TRBD1 (6 bases). CDR1 and CDR2 from the germline V gene are SGHDT and YYEEEE. The V end was cut by 3 bases, the J end by 5 bases, with 19 bases between. This CDR3 is 16 amino acids long. CDR3 region: CASSWWRAPRGDTQYF. The CDR3 DNA is TGTGCCAGCAGCTGGTGGCGGGCTCCCAGGGGAGATACGCAGTATTTT. Combining the CDR3 with reference TRBV5-6 and TRBJ2-3 gives the whole variable domain DAGVTQSPTHLIKTRGQQVTLRCSPKSGHDTVSWYQQALGQGPQFIFQYYEEEERQRGNFPDRFSGHQFPNYSSELNVNALLLGDSALYLCASSWWRAPRGDTQYFGPGTRLTVL.

The V and J genes are TRBV9 and TRBJ2-6, with 8 bases that match TRBD1. Germline trimming cut 3 bases from V and 0 bases from J; bases unmatched to any gene: 14. There are 20 residues in the CDR3. Germline V lookup: CDR1 SGDLS, CDR2 YYNGEE. The CDR3 protein is CASSARTRTGSNSGANVLTF. DNA of the CDR3: TGTGCCAGCAGCGCAAGAACGAGGACAGGGAGCAACTCTGGGGCCAACGTCCTGACTTTC.

This chain connects TRBV6-5 to TRBJ2-2; 9 bases map to TRBD1. This CDR3 has 15 residues. Germline trimming cut 7 bases from V and 3 bases from J; bases unmatched to any gene: 6. Germline V gene lookup returns CDR1 MNHEY and CDR2 SVGAGI. CDR3 loop: CASTGTGRYTGELFF. The CDR3 DNA follows: TGTGCCAGCACAGGGACAGGGAGGTACACCGGGGAGCTGTTTTTT.

The genes are TRBV5-4 and TRBJ2-2, with D unclear. V gave up 1 base and J gave up 8 bases, with 6 bases separating them. CDR3 size: 12 residues. Germline V CDR1 and CDR2: SGHNT, YYREEE (reference sequence). CDR3 bases: TGTGCCAGCAGCTTGTGGCAGGGGGAGCTGTTTTTT. This sequence encodes CASSLWQGELFF. The variable domain in full, with the rest retrieved from reference TRBV5-4 and TRBJ2-2, is ETGVTQSPTHLIKTRGQQVTLRCSSQSGHNTVSWYQQALGQGPQFIFQYYREEENGRGNFPPRFSGLQFPNYSSELNVNALELDDSALYLCASSLWQGELFFGEGSRLTVL.

This CDR3 reads CASSARGRGGQDADTQYF. CDR3 DNA sequence: TGTGCCAGCAGCGCTAGGGGTAGGGGGGGACAAGATGCGGATACGCAGTATTTT. This rearrangement joins TRBV9 to TRBJ2-3; tentative D call: TRBD2 (7 bases). Germline-derived CDR1 and CDR2 are SGDLS and YYNGEE. V was clipped by 3 bases and J by 6 bases, with 26 bases between them. This CDR3 region has 18 residues.

This chain connects TRBV27 to TRBJ1-2; 7 bases align to TRBD1. This CDR3 is 17 amino acids long. In germline, CDR1 is MNHEY, CDR2 SMNVEV (reference sequence). V dropped 5 bases and J dropped 4; count of bases not matched to a gene: 16. CDR3 region: CASSGGTDLLSFYGYTF. CDR3 nucleotide sequence: TGTGCCAGCAGTGGGGGGACAGACCTCCTTTCCTTCTATGGCTACACCTTC.

The rearrangement uses TRBV3-1 (or the pseudogene TRBV3-2) and TRBJ1-1; weak D call: TRBD1 (5 bases). V was shortened by 3 bases and J by 7 bases, with 15 bases between the two germline ends. CDR1 and CDR2 (germline): LGHDT, YNNKEL (reference sequence). The CDR3 runs 14 residues. CDR3 coding DNA: TGTGCCAGCAGCCAGTTCTTGACAGACAGTGAAGCTTTCTTT. Translated, it gives CASSQFLTDSEAFF.

This rearrangement joins TRBV4-1 to TRBJ2-1, with unresolved D. Germline lookup yields CDR1 MGHRA and CDR2 YSYEKL. This CDR3 contains 17 residues. V was cut by 1 base and J by 0 bases, with 13 bases left in between. The CDR3 sequence is CASSQVDMGFSYNEQFF. Here the CDR3 DNA reads TGCGCCAGCAGCCAAGTCGACATGGGCTTCTCCTACAATGAGCAGTTCTTC.

This chain uses TRBV4-1 with TRBJ2-7; D is possibly TRBD1 (6 bases). CDR1 and CDR2 from the germline V gene are MGHRA and YSYEKL. Trimming pared 1 base from V and 1 base from J, leaving 8 bases between. The CDR3 has 14 residues. Here the CDR3 reads CASSQGQASYEQYF. The CDR3 coding sequence is TGCGCCAGCAGCCAAGGACAGGCTTCCTACGAGCAGTACTTC.

The chain has TRBV5-1 and TRBJ1-1; no firm D call. V was clipped by 0 bases and J by 4 bases, with 7 bases between them. CDR1 is SGHRS and CDR2 is YFSETQ in the germline V gene. This CDR3 is built from 13 residues. CDR3 in DNA: TGCGCCAGCAGCTTGGGGGCTATCACTGAAGCTTTCTTT. Amino acids: CASSLGAITEAFF.

This sequence joins TRBV10-3 and TRBJ1-3; D is perhaps TRBD1 (5 bases). The V gene's germline CDR1 is ENHRY and CDR2 SYGVKD. This CDR3 has 16 amino acids. Trimming stripped 3 bases from V and 4 bases from J, with 16 bases between. CDR3 residues: CAISDKGPGGGNTIYF. Written as DNA, the CDR3 is TGTGCCATCAGTGACAAGGGGCCGGGAGGCGGAAACACCATATATTTT.

The genes are TRBV19 and TRBJ2-1; perhaps TRBD2 as D (5 bases). The CDR3 consists of 17 residues. CDR1 and CDR2 (germline): LNHDA, SQIVND (reference sequence). V dropped 0 bases and J dropped 4 bases, with 16 bases sitting between them. CDR3 bases: TGTGCCAGTAGTATAGATCACGGGGTAGGCACTTACAATGAGCAGTTCTTC. Translation gives CASSIDHGVGTYNEQFF.

This clone has only a few counts. CDR3 region: CASSQEASGGLKTQYF. CDR3 DNA: TGTGCCAGCAGCCAAGAGGCTAGCGGGGGACTAAAGACCCAGTACTTC. This chain links TRBV4-2 with TRBJ2-5; 10 positions agree with TRBD2. Germline V gene sequence: CDR1 LGHNA, CDR2 YNFKEQ. The trim removed 0 bases at V and 6 bases at J, leaving 7 bases unmatched. The CDR3 spans 16 residues.

The rearrangement uses TRBV12-3 or TRBV12-4 and TRBJ1-5; D not certain. The V and J ends lost 2 bases and 6 bases respectively, with 8 bases between them. CDR3 size: 13 residues. The CDR3 DNA is TGTGCCAGCAGTTTAAATGCGGGTCAGCCCCAGCATTTT. Its protein product is CASSLNAGQPQHF.

The J gene is TRBJ2-5, the V gene TRBV5-1, with 8 bases identical to TRBD2. The CDR3 is 17 residues long. Germline V lookup: CDR1 SGHRS, CDR2 YFSETQ. After removal of 2 bases from V and 7 bases from J, the junction contained 16 bases not matched to a gene. CDR3 sequence reads: CASSFEVTPVAGGTQYF. CDR3 nucleotides: TGCGCCAGCAGCTTTGAGGTTACCCCCGTCGCGGGAGGGACCCAGTACTTC.

The chain links TRBV7-3 to TRBJ1-1, with D perhaps TRBD1 (5 bases). CDR1 and CDR2 (germline): SGHTA, FQGTGA. The CDR3 sequence is 15 residues long. V dropped 2 bases and J dropped 1 base, with 11 bases sitting between them. This CDR3 reads CASSLYPGSNTEAFF. As DNA, the CDR3 is TGTGCCAGCAGCTTATACCCAGGGTCGAACACTGAAGCTTTCTTT. The full variable domain, completed using reference TRBV7-3 and TRBJ1-1, is GAGVSQTPSNKVTEKGKYVELRCDPISGHTALYWYRQSLGQGPEFLIYFQGTGAADDSGLPNDRFFAVRPEGSVSTLKIQRTERGDSAVYLCASSLYPGSNTEAFFGQGTRLTVV.

The table lists this clone with a few counts. The gene calls are TRBV28 and TRBJ1-2, with 7 nucleotides matching TRBD1. The CDR3 is made up of 16 amino acids. The germline V gene has CDR1 MDHEN and CDR2 SYDVKM. V was clipped by 4 bases and J by 2 bases; unmatched bases: 10. The CDR3 spells CASSSADRAANYGYTF. The CDR3 nucleotides read TGTGCCAGCAGTTCCGCCGACAGGGCGGCCAACTATGGCTACACCTTC.

The rearrangement joins TRBV6-5 to TRBJ1-1; 7 nucleotides line up with TRBD1. V shed 2 bases, J shed 4 bases, and the junction held 4 bases outside the gene matches. This CDR3 contains 14 residues. Germline V gene lookup returns CDR1 MNHEY and CDR2 SVGAGI. CDR3: CASSYRQGSTEAFF. The CDR3, as DNA: TGTGCCAGCAGTTACAGACAGGGTAGCACTGAAGCTTTCTTT.

The chain employs TRBV4-2 and TRBJ1-2, with D unclear. Trimming cost V 0 bases and J 2 bases, with 7 bases left between them. Germline V gives CDR1 LGHNA, CDR2 YNFKEQ. The CDR3 is 14 amino acids. In DNA form, the CDR3 reads TGTGCCAGCAGCCAAGATGCAGGCAACTATGGCTACACCTTC. Protein sequence: CASSQDAGNYGYTF.

This clone was detected once. This chain connects TRBV11-2 to TRBJ2-2; 13 bases are shared with TRBD2. CDR3 size: 14 residues. The V gene's germline CDR1 is SGHAT and CDR2 FQNNGV. The ends lost 6 bases at V and 6 bases at J; junction bases unmatched: 1. CDR3 amino acids: CASRLAGGPGELFF. The CDR3 bases are TGTGCCAGCAGACTAGCGGGGGGGCCCGGGGAGCTGTTTTTT.

The chain has TRBV11-1 and TRBJ2-5, with 9 bases lining up with TRBD2. CDR3 length equals 16 residues. With 6 bases clipped from V and 4 bases from J, the junction kept 12 bases outside the gene matches. Germline V CDR1 and CDR2: SGHAT, FQDESV (reference sequence). CDR3 loop: CASRETSGQRRETQYF. The CDR3 region has the DNA TGTGCCAGCAGGGAAACTAGCGGGCAGAGGCGAGAGACCCAGTACTTC.

The sample holds a few counts of this clone. The rearrangement joins TRBV19 to TRBJ1-3; no clear D. Trimming left V 5 bases short and J 0 bases short, with 14 bases between. The CDR3 extends over 16 amino acids. The germline V gene has CDR1 LNHDA and CDR2 SQIVND (reference sequence). CDR3 nucleotides: TGTGCCAGTAGTCCCCGTATCGGGAACTCTGGAAACACCATATATTTT. Its protein product is CASSPRIGNSGNTIYF.